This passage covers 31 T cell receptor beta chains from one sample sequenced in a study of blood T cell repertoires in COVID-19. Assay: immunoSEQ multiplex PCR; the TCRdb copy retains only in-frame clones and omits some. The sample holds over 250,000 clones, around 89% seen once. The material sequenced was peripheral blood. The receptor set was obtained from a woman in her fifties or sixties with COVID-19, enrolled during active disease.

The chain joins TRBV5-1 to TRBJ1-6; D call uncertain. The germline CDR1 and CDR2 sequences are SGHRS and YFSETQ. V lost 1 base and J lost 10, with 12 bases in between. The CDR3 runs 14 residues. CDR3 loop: CASSLMVAYSPLHF. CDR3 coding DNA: TGCGCCAGCAGCTTGATGGTAGCGTACTCACCCCTCCACTTT.

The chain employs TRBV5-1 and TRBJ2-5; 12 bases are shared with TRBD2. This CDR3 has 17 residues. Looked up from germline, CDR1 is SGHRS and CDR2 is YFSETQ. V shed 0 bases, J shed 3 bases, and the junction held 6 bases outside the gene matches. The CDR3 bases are TGCGCCAGCAGCTTGGCCATGCGACTAGCGGGAGAAGAGACCCAGTACTTC. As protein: CASSLAMRLAGEETQYF.

CDR3 region: CASSPRGVAGRVGETQYF. The DNA for the CDR3 is TGTGCCAGCAGCCCCCGGGGGGTAGCGGGACGTGTCGGTGAGACCCAGTACTTC. The chain carries TRBV11-2 and TRBJ2-5, with 8 bases aligning to TRBD2. J gave up 5 bases and V 5 bases, and 19 bases lay outside the gene matches. Germline V gene sequence: CDR1 SGHAT, CDR2 FQNNGV. This CDR3 contains 18 residues.

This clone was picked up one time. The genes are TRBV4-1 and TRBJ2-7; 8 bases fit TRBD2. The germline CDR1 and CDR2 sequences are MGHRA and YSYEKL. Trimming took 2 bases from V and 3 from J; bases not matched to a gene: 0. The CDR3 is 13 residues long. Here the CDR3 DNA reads TGCGCCAGCAGCCAAAGCGGGGGCTACGAGCAGTACTTC. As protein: CASSQSGGYEQYF.

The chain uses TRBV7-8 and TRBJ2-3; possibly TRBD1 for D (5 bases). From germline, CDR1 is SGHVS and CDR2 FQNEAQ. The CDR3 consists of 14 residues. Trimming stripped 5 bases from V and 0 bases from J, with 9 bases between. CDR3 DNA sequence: TGTGCCAGCAGCCCACGACAGAGCACAGATACGCAGTATTTT. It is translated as CASSPRQSTDTQYF.

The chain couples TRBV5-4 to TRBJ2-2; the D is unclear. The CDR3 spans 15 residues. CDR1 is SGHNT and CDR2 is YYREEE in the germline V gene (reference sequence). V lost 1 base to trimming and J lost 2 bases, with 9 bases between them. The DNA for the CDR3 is TGTGCCAGCAGCTTGTCAGGTTTCAACACCGGGGAGCTGTTTTTT. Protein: CASSLSGFNTGELFF.

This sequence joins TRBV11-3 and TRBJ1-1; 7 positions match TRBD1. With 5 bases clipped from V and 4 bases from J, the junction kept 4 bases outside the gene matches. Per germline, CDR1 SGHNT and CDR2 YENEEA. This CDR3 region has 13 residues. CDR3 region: CASSPTGFTEAFF. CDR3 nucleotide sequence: TGTGCCAGCAGCCCGACAGGGTTCACTGAAGCTTTCTTT.

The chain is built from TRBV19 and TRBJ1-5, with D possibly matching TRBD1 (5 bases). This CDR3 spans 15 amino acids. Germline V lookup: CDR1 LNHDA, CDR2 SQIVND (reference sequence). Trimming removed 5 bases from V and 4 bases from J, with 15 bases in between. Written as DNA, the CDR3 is TGTGCCAGTAGTCCCCTGGGGCAGGGAAATCAGCCCCAGCATTTT. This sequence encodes CASSPLGQGNQPQHF.

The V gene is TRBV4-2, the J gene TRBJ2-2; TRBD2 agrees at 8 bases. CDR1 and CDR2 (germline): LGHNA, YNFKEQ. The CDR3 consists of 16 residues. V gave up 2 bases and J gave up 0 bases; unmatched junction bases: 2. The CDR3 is CASSQTTSANTGELFF. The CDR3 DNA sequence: TGTGCCAGCAGCCAAACGACTAGCGCGAACACCGGGGAGCTGTTTTTT.

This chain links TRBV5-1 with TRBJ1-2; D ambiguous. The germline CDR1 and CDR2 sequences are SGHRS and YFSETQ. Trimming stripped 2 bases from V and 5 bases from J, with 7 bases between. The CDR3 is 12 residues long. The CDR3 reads CASSFEAYGYTF. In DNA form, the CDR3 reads TGCGCCAGCAGCTTCGAGGCATATGGCTACACCTTC.

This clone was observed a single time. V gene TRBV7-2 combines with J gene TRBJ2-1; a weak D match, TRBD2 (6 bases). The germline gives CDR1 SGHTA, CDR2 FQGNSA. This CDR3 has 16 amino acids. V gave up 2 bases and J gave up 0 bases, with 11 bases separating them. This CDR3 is CASSLWGGRSYNEQFF. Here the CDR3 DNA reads TGTGCCAGCAGCTTATGGGGAGGCCGCTCCTACAATGAGCAGTTCTTC.

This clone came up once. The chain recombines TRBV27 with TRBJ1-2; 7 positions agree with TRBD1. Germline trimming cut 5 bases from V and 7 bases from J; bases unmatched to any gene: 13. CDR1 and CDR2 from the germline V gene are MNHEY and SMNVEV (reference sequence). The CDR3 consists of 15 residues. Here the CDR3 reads CASSAKLDRIRGYTF. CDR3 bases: TGTGCCAGCAGTGCCAAGTTGGACAGGATTCGTGGCTACACCTTC.

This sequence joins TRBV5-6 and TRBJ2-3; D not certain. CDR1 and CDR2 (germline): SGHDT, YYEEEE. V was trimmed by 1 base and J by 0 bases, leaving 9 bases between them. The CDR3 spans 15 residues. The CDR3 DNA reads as TGTGCCAGCAGCTTGCGCCAGTCTAGCACAGATACGCAGTATTTT. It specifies CASSLRQSSTDTQYF.

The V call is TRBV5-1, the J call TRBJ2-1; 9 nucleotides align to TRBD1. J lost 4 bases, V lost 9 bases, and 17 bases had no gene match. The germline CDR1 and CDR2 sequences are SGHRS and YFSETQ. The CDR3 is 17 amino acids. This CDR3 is CATNGDRVLRVYNEQFF. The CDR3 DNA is TGCGCCACCAATGGGGACAGGGTTTTACGGGTTTACAATGAGCAGTTCTTC.

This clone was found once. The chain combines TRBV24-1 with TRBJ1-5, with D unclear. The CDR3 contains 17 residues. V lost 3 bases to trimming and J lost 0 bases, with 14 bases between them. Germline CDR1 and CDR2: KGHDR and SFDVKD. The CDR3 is CATSDPARGHSNQPQHF. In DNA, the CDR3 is TGTGCCACCAGTGATCCCGCTCGTGGCCATAGCAATCAGCCCCAGCATTTT.

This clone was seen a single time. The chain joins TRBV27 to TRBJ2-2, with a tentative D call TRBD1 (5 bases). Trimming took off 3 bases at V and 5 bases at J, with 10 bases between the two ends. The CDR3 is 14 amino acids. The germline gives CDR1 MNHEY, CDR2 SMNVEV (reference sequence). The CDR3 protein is CASSFQGVTGELFF. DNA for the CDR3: TGTGCCAGCAGTTTCCAAGGGGTGACCGGGGAGCTGTTTTTT.

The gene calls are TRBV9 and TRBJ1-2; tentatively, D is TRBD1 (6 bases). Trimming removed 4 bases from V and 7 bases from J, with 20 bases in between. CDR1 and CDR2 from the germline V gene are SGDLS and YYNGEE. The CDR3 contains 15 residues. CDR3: CASSPQIGGGGGYTF. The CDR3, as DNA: TGTGCCAGCAGCCCCCAAATAGGGGGAGGGGGTGGCTACACCTTC.

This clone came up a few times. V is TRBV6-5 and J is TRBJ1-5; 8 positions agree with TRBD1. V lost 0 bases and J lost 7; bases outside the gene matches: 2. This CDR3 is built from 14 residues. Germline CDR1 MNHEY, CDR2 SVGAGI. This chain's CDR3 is CASSYSQGVQPQHF. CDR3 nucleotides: TGTGCCAGCAGTTACTCACAGGGGGTACAGCCCCAGCATTTT.

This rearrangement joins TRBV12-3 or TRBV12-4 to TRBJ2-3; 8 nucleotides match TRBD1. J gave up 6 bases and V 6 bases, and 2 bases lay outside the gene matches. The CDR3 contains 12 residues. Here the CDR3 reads CASRTGVDTQYF. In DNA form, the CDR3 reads TGTGCCAGCAGGACAGGGGTGGATACGCAGTATTTT.

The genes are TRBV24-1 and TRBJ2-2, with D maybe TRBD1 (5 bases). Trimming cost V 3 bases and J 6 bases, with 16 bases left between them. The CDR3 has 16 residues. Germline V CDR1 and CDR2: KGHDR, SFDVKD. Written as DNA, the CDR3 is TGTGCCACCAGTGATCCGAGCCCAGGGTCCCCCGGGGAGCTGTTTTTT. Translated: CATSDPSPGSPGELFF.

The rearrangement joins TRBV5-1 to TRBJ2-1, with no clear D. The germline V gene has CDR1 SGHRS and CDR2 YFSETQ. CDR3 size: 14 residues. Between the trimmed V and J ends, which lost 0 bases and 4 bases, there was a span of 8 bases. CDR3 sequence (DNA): TGCGCCAGCAGCTTGGGCGCCCCTTACAATGAGCAGTTCTTC. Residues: CASSLGAPYNEQFF.

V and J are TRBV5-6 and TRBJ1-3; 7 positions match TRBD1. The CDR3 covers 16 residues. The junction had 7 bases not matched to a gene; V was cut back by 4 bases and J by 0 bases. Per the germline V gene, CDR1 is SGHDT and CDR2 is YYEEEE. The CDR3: CASSLATGASGNTIYF. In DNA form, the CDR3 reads TGTGCCAGCAGCCTAGCTACAGGGGCCTCTGGAAACACCATATATTTT.

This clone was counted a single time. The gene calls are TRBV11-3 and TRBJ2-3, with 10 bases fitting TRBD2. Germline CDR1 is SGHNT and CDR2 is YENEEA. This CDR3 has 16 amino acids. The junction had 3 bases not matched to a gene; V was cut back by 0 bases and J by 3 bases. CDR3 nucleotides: TGTGCCAGCAGCTTAGAATCTAGCGGGAGTACAGATACGCAGTATTTT. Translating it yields CASSLESSGSTDTQYF.

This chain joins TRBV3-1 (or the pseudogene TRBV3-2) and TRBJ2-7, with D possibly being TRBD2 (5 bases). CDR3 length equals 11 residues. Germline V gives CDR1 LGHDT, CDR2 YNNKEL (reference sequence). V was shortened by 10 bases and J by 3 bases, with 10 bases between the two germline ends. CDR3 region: CATGNIYEQYF. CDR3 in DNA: TGTGCCACCGGGAACATCTACGAGCAGTACTTC.

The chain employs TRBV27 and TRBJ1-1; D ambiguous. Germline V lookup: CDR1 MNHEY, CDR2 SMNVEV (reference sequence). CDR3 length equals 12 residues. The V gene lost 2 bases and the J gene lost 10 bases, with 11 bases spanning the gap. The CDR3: CASSLQPPGAFF. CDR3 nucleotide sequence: TGTGCCAGCAGTTTACAGCCCCCGGGAGCTTTCTTT.

DNA for the CDR3: TGTGCCAGTAGTATCCAGGGGGCAGGGGCCAATGAGCAGTTCTTC. Its protein is CASSIQGAGANEQFF. V is TRBV19 and J is TRBJ2-1, with 8 bases lining up with TRBD1. The V gene end was trimmed by 3 bases and the J gene end by 6 bases; junction bases not matched to a gene: 7. The CDR3 runs 15 residues. Per germline, CDR1 LNHDA and CDR2 SQIVND (reference sequence).

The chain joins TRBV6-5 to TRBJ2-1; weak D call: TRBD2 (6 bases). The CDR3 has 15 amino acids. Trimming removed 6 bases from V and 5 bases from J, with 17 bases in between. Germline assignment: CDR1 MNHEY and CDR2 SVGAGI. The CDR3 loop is CASRTRGTTHNEQFF. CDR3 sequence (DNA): TGTGCCAGCAGGACCCGCGGGACCACTCACAATGAGCAGTTCTTC.

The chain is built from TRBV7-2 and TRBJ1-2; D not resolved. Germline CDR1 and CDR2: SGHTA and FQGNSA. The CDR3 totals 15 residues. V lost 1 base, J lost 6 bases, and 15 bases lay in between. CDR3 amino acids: CASSLDQLGRDGYTF. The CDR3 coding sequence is TGTGCCAGCAGCTTAGACCAGCTCGGGAGGGATGGCTACACCTTC. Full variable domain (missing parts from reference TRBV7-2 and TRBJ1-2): GAGVSQSPSNKVTEKGKDVELRCDPISGHTALYWYRQSLGQGLEFLIYFQGNSAPDKSGLPSDRFSAERTGGSVSTLTIQRTQQEDSAVYLCASSLDQLGRDGYTFGSGTRLTVV.

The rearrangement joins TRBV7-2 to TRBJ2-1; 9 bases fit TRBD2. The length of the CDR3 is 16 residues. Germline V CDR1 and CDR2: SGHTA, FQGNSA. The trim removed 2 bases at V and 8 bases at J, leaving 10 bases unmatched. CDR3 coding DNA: TGTGCCAGCAGCTTAATGCTCGCGGGAGGGATCCATGAGCAGTTCTTC. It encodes CASSLMLAGGIHEQFF. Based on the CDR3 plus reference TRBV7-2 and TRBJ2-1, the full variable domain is GAGVSQSPSNKVTEKGKDVELRCDPISGHTALYWYRQSLGQGLEFLIYFQGNSAPDKSGLPSDRFSAERTGGSVSTLTIQRTQQEDSAVYLCASSLMLAGGIHEQFFGPGTRLTVL.

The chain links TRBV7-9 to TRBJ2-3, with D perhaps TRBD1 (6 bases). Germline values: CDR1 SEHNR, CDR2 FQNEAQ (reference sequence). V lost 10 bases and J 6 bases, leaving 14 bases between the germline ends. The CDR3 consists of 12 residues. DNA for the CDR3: TGTGCCACCTCGACCCAGGGGGATACGCAGTATTTT. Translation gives CATSTQGDTQYF.

CDR3 sequence: CASSPYASYEQYF. The CDR3 DNA reads as TGTGCCAGCAGCCCATATGCGTCCTACGAGCAGTACTTC. V usage is TRBV5-4 and J usage is TRBJ2-7; no firm D call. V was clipped by 4 bases and J by 1 base, with 9 bases between them. The CDR3 spans 13 residues. Germline V gene data show CDR1 as SGHNT and CDR2 as YYREEE (reference sequence). The entire variable domain, with the rest obtained from reference TRBV5-4 and TRBJ2-7, is as follows: ETGVTQSPTHLIKTRGQQVTLRCSSQSGHNTVSWYQQALGQGPQFIFQYYREEENGRGNFPPRFSGLQFPNYSSELNVNALELDDSALYLCASSPYASYEQYFGPGTRLTVT.